Below are 32 T cell receptor beta chains sequenced from a single sample in a study of cytomegalovirus exposure and HLA in healthy donors. 13 Jbeta primers and 60 Vbeta primers were used for the PCR. Assay used: immunoSEQ multiplex PCR; TCRdb lists only in-frame clones, some missing. The sample carries more than 95,000 clones, 75% to 85% recorded once. The sample consisted of PBMCs. The receptors come from a young man in good health and CMV-seronegative.

V usage is TRBV14 and J usage is TRBJ2-3, with D possibly matching TRBD2 (6 bases). Trimming left V 2 bases short and J 3 bases short, with 15 bases between. This CDR3 has 16 residues. Germline V gives CDR1 SGHDN, CDR2 FVKESK. The CDR3 DNA is TGTGCCAGCAGCCAATACACCGGGACTGCGACAGATACGCAGTATTTT. Translated, it gives CASSQYTGTATDTQYF.

The CDR3 sequence is CASSLGEAGEQYF. CDR3 DNA: TGTGCCAGCAGCTTAGGGGAGGCCGGCGAGCAGTACTTC. This chain links TRBV7-9 with TRBJ2-7, with D possibly being TRBD2 (6 bases). V was pared by 1 base and J by 6 bases, with 10 bases between. The CDR3 has 13 amino acids. CDR1 SEHNR and CDR2 FQNEAQ come from the germline V gene (reference sequence).

Only a few counts were recorded for this clone. As DNA, the CDR3 is TGTGCCAGCAGCTTTGGAGGGGGCACCCAAAACATTCAGTACTTC. It translates to CASSFGGGTQNIQYF. The V and J genes are TRBV4-2 and TRBJ2-4, with TRBD1 as a possible D gene (7 bases). Germline CDR1 and CDR2: LGHNA and YNFKEQ. V shed 5 bases and J shed 5 bases, with 16 bases lying between them. The CDR3 contains 15 residues.

V gene TRBV9 combines with J gene TRBJ1-1; TRBD1 agrees at 12 bases. V shed 0 bases and J 5 bases; nucleotides not matched to a gene: 8. There are 17 residues in the CDR3. CDR1 and CDR2 (germline): SGDLS, YYNGEE. CDR3 sequence reads: CASSVGGQGAGQTEAFF. The CDR3 nucleotides read TGTGCCAGCAGCGTAGGGGGACAGGGGGCCGGACAGACTGAAGCTTTCTTT.

The CDR3 here is CASSLRTGATSNYGYTF. Written as DNA, the CDR3 is TGTGCCAGCAGCTTACGGACAGGGGCGACCTCTAACTATGGCTACACCTTC. V gene TRBV11-2 combines with J gene TRBJ1-2, with 9 bases that match TRBD1. Germline loops: CDR1 SGHAT, CDR2 FQNNGV. V lost 2 bases, J lost 0 bases, and 7 bases stayed unmatched. The CDR3 length is 17 residues.

This clone has only a few counts. The rearrangement uses TRBV2 and TRBJ1-1; 9 bases align to TRBD1. The trim removed 2 bases at V and 4 bases at J, leaving 5 bases unmatched. The CDR3 loop spans 15 amino acids. Germline V gives CDR1 SNHLY, CDR2 FYNNEI. CDR3 DNA sequence: TGTGCCAGCAGTGAAACGGGACAGGGAGGCACTGAAGCTTTCTTT. Its translation is CASSETGQGGTEAFF.

The chain links TRBV2 to TRBJ2-3, with D tentatively TRBD2 (6 bases). Germline-derived CDR1 and CDR2 are SNHLY and FYNNEI. This CDR3 region has 14 residues. Trimming removed 10 bases at V and 0 bases at J, with 14 bases between. Here the CDR3 DNA reads TGTGCCACCGATAGAGGGACTAGCACAGATACGCAGTATTTT. Translated: CATDRGTSTDTQYF.

The chain employs TRBV28 and TRBJ2-7; TRBD1 might be the D (6 bases). Germline CDR1 MDHEN, CDR2 SYDVKM. The CDR3 has 13 residues. The V end lost 7 bases, the J end lost 4 bases, and 14 bases lay between the germline ends. Here the CDR3 reads CASIGTPNYEQYF. As DNA, the CDR3 is TGTGCCAGCATCGGGACACCTAATTACGAGCAGTACTTC.

A word on this clone: At one end, the junction sequence differs from germline, possibly due to a read error. The CDR3 DNA sequence: TGTTCCAGCAGCCTAGGTCGGGGGGCGAACTATGGCTACACCTTC. Encoded protein: CSSSLGRGANYGYTF. The rearrangement links TRBV7-9 to TRBJ1-2; possible D gene TRBD1, 6 bases. The length of the CDR3 is 15 residues. CDR1 and CDR2 from the germline V gene are SEHNR and FQNEAQ (reference sequence).

J is TRBJ2-3 and V is TRBV7-6; TRBD1 is a possible D gene (7 bases). The CDR3 covers 14 residues. Germline CDR1 reads SGHVS; CDR2 reads FNYEAQ. Trimming left V 5 bases short and J 5 bases short, with 14 bases between. CDR3 sequence: CASSLTGEEDTQYF. The CDR3 DNA reads TGTGCCAGCAGCCTAACAGGGGAGGAAGATACGCAGTATTTT.

CDR3 nucleotides: TGTGCCAGCAGAGGGACAGGGCCGAACACTGAAGCTTTCTTT. Amino acids: CASRGTGPNTEAFF. This chain uses TRBV6-5 with TRBJ1-1, with TRBD1 matching over 9 bases. Germline-derived CDR1 and CDR2 are MNHEY and SVGAGI. The CDR3 spans 14 residues. V trimming: 6 bases; J trimming: 1 base; junction bases outside the gene matches: 3.

This chain links TRBV29-1 with TRBJ2-4; D remains ambiguous. Germline V gene sequence: CDR1 SQVTM, CDR2 ANQGSEA. The V end was cut by 6 bases, the J end by 8 bases, with 5 bases between. The CDR3 is 9 residues long. This CDR3 reads CSVSDIQYF. The CDR3 DNA sequence: TGCAGCGTCTCGGACATTCAGTACTTC.

This clone turned up a few times. This sequence joins TRBV5-4 and TRBJ2-1; 8 bases line up with TRBD2. Germline V CDR1 and CDR2: SGHNT, YYREEE (reference sequence). J was trimmed by 3 bases and V by 2 bases; bases with no gene match: 4. This CDR3 is 15 amino acids long. CDR3 bases: TGTGCCAGCAGCTTATCCGGGAGGGGCTACAATGAGCAGTTCTTC. Translated: CASSLSGRGYNEQFF.

This chain uses TRBV7-7 with TRBJ1-4, with 11 bases that match TRBD1. From germline, CDR1 is SSHAT and CDR2 FNYEAQ (reference sequence). V gave up 5 bases and J gave up 7 bases; unmatched junction bases: 6. The CDR3 runs 15 residues. The CDR3 loop is CASSPQGQGVEKLFF. CDR3 DNA sequence: TGTGCCAGCAGCCCCCAGGGACAGGGGGTTGAAAAACTGTTTTTT.

The chain couples TRBV21-1 to TRBJ2-7; the table's D call TRBD1 went unverified against the DNA. TRBV21-1 represents a pseudogene. CDR3 length: 14 amino acids. CDR3 in DNA: TGTGCCCTTCGGGAACTCGGACAGGGCCACGAGCAGTACTTC. Its translation: CALRELGQGHEQYF.

The chain uses TRBV19 and TRBJ1-5, with 7 bases that match TRBD1. The V gene end was trimmed by 7 bases and the J gene end by 1 base; junction bases not matched to a gene: 7. The CDR3 totals 15 residues. Germline V lookup: CDR1 LNHDA, CDR2 SQIVND (reference sequence). CDR3 loop: CASKDRAISNQPQHF. DNA for the CDR3: TGTGCCAGTAAAGACAGGGCGATAAGCAATCAGCCCCAGCATTTT.

The chain recombines TRBV7-9 with TRBJ2-7; TRBD1 matches at 9 bases. Germline values: CDR1 SEHNR, CDR2 FQNEAQ (reference sequence). CDR3 length: 16 residues. J gave up 1 base and V 2 bases, and 6 bases lay outside the gene matches. CDR3 loop: CASSLLDRGESYEQYF. DNA of the CDR3: TGTGCCAGCAGCTTATTAGACAGGGGGGAGTCCTACGAGCAGTACTTC.

This rearrangement joins TRBV7-9 to TRBJ2-3; 7 bases agree with TRBD1. Germline values: CDR1 SEHNR, CDR2 FQNEAQ (reference sequence). The CDR3 extends over 15 amino acids. V lost 5 bases, J lost 2 bases, and 7 bases stayed unmatched. CDR3: CASSTPTGTTDTQYF. The CDR3, as DNA: TGTGCCAGCAGCACCCCGACAGGGACCACAGATACGCAGTATTTT.

The chain couples TRBV19 to TRBJ2-5, with a weak D call TRBD1 (7 bases). Trimming took off 1 base at V and 6 bases at J, with 15 bases between the two ends. The CDR3 contains 15 residues. CDR1 is LNHDA and CDR2 is SQIVND in the germline V gene (reference sequence). The CDR3 coding sequence is TGTGCCAGTAGTATAGTCCAGGGGGGACGGAAGACCCAGTACTTC. This translates into CASSIVQGGRKTQYF.

This clone was seen only once. The V and J genes are TRBV7-6 and TRBJ2-3; 13 bases fit TRBD2. This CDR3 spans 18 amino acids. The V gene's germline CDR1 is SGHVS and CDR2 FNYEAQ. V lost 6 bases, J lost 4 bases, and 13 bases stayed unmatched. CDR3 nucleotide sequence: TGTGCCAGCAGATCAGGACTAGCGGGAGTGCTCCGGTCAGATACGCAGTATTTT. Translating gives CASRSGLAGVLRSDTQYF.

CDR3: CASSDLSGGFTDTQYF. The CDR3 DNA reads as TGTGCCAGCAGCGACCTTAGCGGGGGCTTCACAGATACGCAGTATTTT. This chain uses TRBV7-2 with TRBJ2-3; 9 bases are a match to TRBD2. Per the germline V gene, CDR1 is SGHTA and CDR2 is FQGNSA. The J segment lost 2 bases and the V segment lost 5 bases, leaving 8 bases of the junction unmatched. This CDR3 has 16 residues.

The chain joins TRBV18 to TRBJ1-5; possibly TRBD1 for D (5 bases). The V and J ends lost 2 bases and 4 bases respectively, with 9 bases between them. CDR1 and CDR2 (germline): KGHSH, LQKENI. The CDR3 spans 14 residues. CDR3 residues: CASSPGAANQPQHF. The CDR3 DNA reads TGTGCCAGCTCACCAGGGGCGGCAAATCAGCCCCAGCATTTT.

The J gene is TRBJ1-2, the V gene TRBV28, with 7 bases fitting TRBD1. Trimming at V came to 8 bases and at J to 0 bases, leaving 9 bases not matched to a gene. Germline CDR1 MDHEN, CDR2 SYDVKM. The CDR3 has 15 residues. Here the CDR3 reads CASETGQLTNYGYTF. The CDR3 nucleotides read TGTGCCAGCGAAACGGGACAGCTGACTAACTATGGCTACACCTTC.

V gene TRBV27 combines with J gene TRBJ2-1, with TRBD1 matching 10 bases. Trimming took 3 bases from V and 7 from J; bases not matched to a gene: 3. CDR3 length: 14 residues. Looked up from germline, CDR1 is MNHEY and CDR2 is SMNVEV (reference sequence). This chain's CDR3 is CASSLDRGWNEQFF. For the CDR3, the DNA is TGTGCCAGCAGTTTGGACAGGGGGTGGAATGAGCAGTTCTTC.

The J gene is TRBJ2-7, the V gene TRBV7-8, with 7 bases aligning to TRBD2. The CDR3 runs 15 residues. Germline V gene data show CDR1 as SGHVS and CDR2 as FQNEAQ. The V segment lost 5 bases and the J segment 5 bases; nucleotides outside the gene matches: 12. CDR3 DNA sequence: TGTGCCAGCAGCCCCACCACCGGGAGCGGGGACGAGCAGTACTTC. Protein sequence: CASSPTTGSGDEQYF.

The chain couples TRBV29-1 to TRBJ2-1, with TRBD2 identical over 8 bases. In germline, CDR1 is SQVTM, CDR2 ANQGSEA. Trimming at V came to 5 bases and at J to 16 bases, leaving 10 bases not matched to a gene. This CDR3 region has 11 residues. CDR3 bases: TGCAGCGTTTTCCAGCGGGAGCTATATTTCTTC. Encoded protein: CSVFQRELYFF.

A single count supports this clone. A junction end diverges from the germline sequence, so it may reflect a read error. This chain links TRBV7-9 with TRBJ1-2; 10 bases agree with TRBD1. The CDR3 sequence is 16 residues long. Germline V gene sequence: CDR1 SEHNR, CDR2 FQNEAQ (reference sequence). The CDR3 coding sequence is TGTTCCAGCAGCCCCCCGGGGGACAGGGGTATCGGCGGCTACACCTTC. Residues: CSSSPPGDRGIGGYTF.

The V and J genes are TRBV11-3 and TRBJ2-7; weak D call: TRBD2 (5 bases). The CDR3 consists of 13 residues. With 1 base removed from V and 5 bases from J, the gap between germline ends came to 9 bases. The germline V gene encodes CDR1 SGHNT and CDR2 YENEEA. This CDR3 is CASSLAGSDEQYF. The DNA of the CDR3 is TGTGCCAGCAGCTTAGCGGGATCTGACGAGCAGTACTTC.

The chain has TRBV19 and TRBJ1-1; the match to TRBD1 covers 9 bases. CDR1 and CDR2 from the germline V gene are LNHDA and SQIVND (reference sequence). V shed 2 bases and J 3 bases; nucleotides not matched to a gene: 1. The length of the CDR3 is 14 residues. The CDR3 region is CASSIRDRDTEAFF. CDR3 in DNA: TGTGCCAGTAGTATACGGGACAGGGACACTGAAGCTTTCTTT. Full variable domain (missing parts from reference TRBV19 and TRBJ1-1): DGGITQSPKYLFRKEGQNVTLSCEQNLNHDAMYWYRQDPGQGLRLIYYSQIVNDFQKGDIAEGYSVSREKKESFPLTVTSAQKNPTAFYLCASSIRDRDTEAFFGQGTRLTVV.

The chain couples TRBV7-6 to TRBJ1-2; D uncertain. Germline V gene sequence: CDR1 SGHVS, CDR2 FNYEAQ. The CDR3 loop spans 15 amino acids. Trimming removed 5 bases from V and 6 bases from J, with 19 bases in between. The CDR3 protein is CASSPVREVIHGYTF. The CDR3 nucleotides read TGTGCCAGCAGCCCCGTAAGAGAGGTGATCCATGGCTACACCTTC.

The chain has TRBV7-2 and TRBJ2-6; weak D call: TRBD2 (5 bases). V lost 5 bases, J lost 0 bases, and 8 bases lay in between. The germline V gene encodes CDR1 SGHTA and CDR2 FQGNSA. The CDR3 contains 15 residues. The CDR3 DNA reads as TGTGCCAGCAGCCCCGGAGGCTCTGGGGCCAACGTCCTGACTTTC. It translates to CASSPGGSGANVLTF.

CDR3 in DNA: TGTGCCAGCAGCGTAGCGGGAAGCACAGATACGCAGTATTTT. This encodes CASSVAGSTDTQYF. The chain links TRBV9 to TRBJ2-3; tentative D call: TRBD2 (5 bases). Deletions cut 0 bases from V and 0 bases from J, with 5 bases between. Germline lookup yields CDR1 SGDLS and CDR2 YYNGEE. This CDR3 spans 14 amino acids.